The rows below give T cell receptor beta chains drawn from one sample of a study of cytomegalovirus exposure and HLA in healthy donors. Here immunoSEQ multiplex PCR was the method, and the copy in TCRdb shows in-frame clones only, minus some. The sample has 120,000 to 150,000 clones; around 90% are singletons. The sequenced sample consisted of PBMCs. Receptor source: a man younger than 35 in good health and CMV-seropositive. Each CDR3 is given with its conserved first and last residue. Each record gives: D gene, V gene, CDR3 length, clone size, J gene, CDR3 DNA, CDR3 protein. The D gene is left open where the match is weak. Some rows mark clone size as missing; the rest say once, few, many or name a class of expanded clone.

D: TRBD1
V: TRBV4-1
length: 12
size: once
J: TRBJ2-1
DNA: TGCGCCAGCAGCCAAGTTCAGGGGGCCGAGTTCTTC
CDR3: CASSQVQGAEFF

D: -
V: TRBV4-2
length: 19
size: -
J: TRBJ2-6
DNA: TGTGCCAGCAGCCAATTACTAGCTCAACGATTCTCTGGGGCCAACGTCCTGACTTTC
CDR3: CASSQLLAQRFSGANVLTF

D: -
V: TRBV18
length: 12
size: -
J: TRBJ2-7
DNA: TGTGCCAGCTCCAGGGACTCCTACGAGCAGTACTTC
CDR3: CASSRDSYEQYF

D: TRBD2
V: TRBV19
length: 16
size: -
J: TRBJ2-2
DNA: TGTGCCAGTAGTAATTTAGCGGGGGGGCCTCCCGGGGAGCTGTTTTTT
CDR3: CASSNLAGGPPGELFF

D: -
V: TRBV14
length: 13
size: -
J: TRBJ2-7
DNA: TGTGCCAGCAGCCAAGGACATGCCTACGAGCAGTACTTC
CDR3: CASSQGHAYEQYF

D: -
V: TRBV6-1
length: 17
size: -
J: TRBJ2-1
DNA: TGTGCCAGCAGTGAAGGGCTAGTAAGGAGAGGGCACAATGAGCAGTTCTTC
CDR3: CASSEGLVRRGHNEQFF

D: -
V: TRBV29-1
length: 14
size: -
J: TRBJ1-1
DNA: TGCAGCGTTGAACTAGACCCCGGAAGCAGTGAAGCTTTCTTT
CDR3: CSVELDPGSSEAFF

D: -
V: TRBV5-1
length: 18
size: -
J: TRBJ2-1
DNA: TGCGCCAGCAGCTTGGAAGGTCCTCAGGTTTTTAATGGCGATGAGCAGTTCTTC
CDR3: CASSLEGPQVFNGDEQFF

D: -
V: TRBV30
length: 15
size: -
J: TRBJ1-5
DNA: TGTGCCTGGAGTGAGGGGGTCCTTAGCAATCAGCCCCAGCATTTT
CDR3: CAWSEGVLSNQPQHF

D: TRBD1
V: TRBV2
length: 14
size: once
J: TRBJ1-5
DNA: TGTGCCAGCACAGACCAAACAGGGGCGAAGCCCCAGCATTTT
CDR3: CASTDQTGAKPQHF

D: TRBD1
V: TRBV6-1
length: 14
size: -
J: TRBJ1-2
DNA: TGTGCCAGCAGTGCCGCCGGGACAGGGAGCGGCTACACCTTC
CDR3: CASSAAGTGSGYTF

D: -
V: TRBV10-1
length: 15
size: few
J: TRBJ2-7
DNA: TGCGCCAGCAGTGAACTCGGGGACTCAACCTACGAGCAGTACTTC
CDR3: CASSELGDSTYEQYF

D: -
V: TRBV5-5
length: 14
size: -
J: TRBJ2-3
DNA: TGTGCCAGCAGCGCGGACTTGGGTAGGGATACGCAGTATTTT
CDR3: CASSADLGRDTQYF

D: -
V: TRBV5-1
length: 13
size: -
J: TRBJ2-7
DNA: TGCGCCAGCAGCAAGGGGGATAGCTACGAGCAGTACTTC
CDR3: CASSKGDSYEQYF

D: -
V: TRBV6-1
length: 13
size: -
J: TRBJ2-7
DNA: TGTGCCAGCAGTGACGCTCATAGCGACGAGCAGTACTTC
CDR3: CASSDAHSDEQYF

D: -
V: TRBV25-1
length: 13
size: once
J: TRBJ1-6
DNA: TGTGCCAGCAGTCTCAGTAATAATTCACCCCTCCACTTT
CDR3: CASSLSNNSPLHF

D: TRBD2
V: TRBV6-5
length: 16
size: -
J: TRBJ2-5
DNA: TGTGCCAGCAGTTACTCTGGGACTAGCGGCCAAGAGACCCAGTACTTC
CDR3: CASSYSGTSGQETQYF

D: TRBD2
V: TRBV4-1
length: 17
size: -
J: TRBJ2-1
DNA: TGCGCCAGCAGCCAGTCGTCCTTGCGGGAGGATGGTAATGAGCAGTTCTTC
CDR3: CASSQSSLREDGNEQFF

D: -
V: TRBV19
length: 13
size: -
J: TRBJ1-2
DNA: TGTGCCAGTAGTATAGAGGTGGCCTATGGCTACACCTTC
CDR3: CASSIEVAYGYTF

D: TRBD1
V: TRBV11-2
length: 20
size: -
J: TRBJ2-6
DNA: TGTGCCAGCAGCTTAGATACCCCGACAGGGGGGGTCTCTGGGGCCAACGTCCTGACTTTC
CDR3: CASSLDTPTGGVSGANVLTF

D: -
V: TRBV30
length: 15
size: -
J: TRBJ1-1
DNA: TGTGCCTTCAGGAGGCGCGGGACCCCCCACACTGAAGCTTTCTTT
CDR3: CAFRRRGTPHTEAFF

D: -
V: TRBV7-2
length: 12
size: -
J: TRBJ2-2
DNA: TGTGCCAGCAGCATTTCATCCGGGGAGCTGTTTTTT
CDR3: CASSISSGELFF

D: TRBD1
V: TRBV6-6
length: 14
size: -
J: TRBJ2-7
DNA: TGTGCCAGCAGGTCCGGGACAGGGGTCGACGAGCAGTACTTC
CDR3: CASRSGTGVDEQYF

D: -
V: TRBV9
length: 15
size: few
J: TRBJ1-4
DNA: TGTGCCAGCAGCGCTCTAGGGGGACCTAATGAAAAACTGTTTTTT
CDR3: CASSALGGPNEKLFF

D: TRBD1
V: TRBV5-1
length: 15
size: few
J: TRBJ1-1
DNA: TGCGCCAGCAGCCAACTCGGACAGGGAGTCACTGAAGCTTTCTTT
CDR3: CASSQLGQGVTEAFF

D: TRBD1
V: TRBV27
length: 15
size: -
J: TRBJ2-1
DNA: TGTGCCAGCACCCGGGACAGTTGGTCCTACAATGAGCAGTTCTTC
CDR3: CASTRDSWSYNEQFF

D: -
V: TRBV28
length: 14
size: -
J: TRBJ1-3
DNA: TGTGCCAGCACCCTGGGGGGATTTGGAAACACCATATATTTT
CDR3: CASTLGGFGNTIYF

D: -
V: TRBV4-1
length: 14
size: -
J: TRBJ2-7
DNA: TGCGCCAGCAGCCAAGAGAATGGGCGGGGCGAGCAGTACTTC
CDR3: CASSQENGRGEQYF

D: TRBD2
V: TRBV29-1
length: 17
size: -
J: TRBJ2-3
DNA: TGCAGCGTTGACTTTGGGGGACTAGCGGGGAGCACAGATACGCAGTATTTT
CDR3: CSVDFGGLAGSTDTQYF

D: TRBD1
V: TRBV10-1
length: 16
size: -
J: TRBJ1-3
DNA: TGCGCCAGCAACCGGGACAGGGGCGCATCTGGAAACACCATATATTTT
CDR3: CASNRDRGASGNTIYF

D: -
V: TRBV11-3
length: 12
size: -
J: TRBJ2-3
DNA: TGTGCCAGCAGCTCGCGAACAGATACGCAGTATTTT
CDR3: CASSSRTDTQYF

D: TRBD1
V: TRBV6-6
length: 14
size: few
J: TRBJ1-5
DNA: TGTGCCAGCAGGACCGGGACAGGGGGCAACCAGCAGCATTTT
CDR3: CASRTGTGGNQQHF

D: -
V: TRBV19
length: 15
size: -
J: TRBJ1-1
DNA: TGTGCCAGTAGTATCCTATATAGCGGACAAACTGAAGCTTTCTTT
CDR3: CASSILYSGQTEAFF

D: -
V: TRBV9
length: 16
size: -
J: TRBJ1-2
DNA: TGTGCCAGCAGCGTAGCGCCGGGACAAAGCTTCTATGGCTACACCTTC
CDR3: CASSVAPGQSFYGYTF

D: -
V: TRBV13
length: 14
size: -
J: TRBJ2-2
DNA: TGTGCCAGCAGCTTAGGCCGGAACACCGGGGAGCTGTTTTTT
CDR3: CASSLGRNTGELFF

D: -
V: TRBV14
length: 14
size: -
J: TRBJ1-1
DNA: TGTGCCAGCAGCCGCCCCCGGGGGGGGACTGAAGCTTTCTTT
CDR3: CASSRPRGGTEAFF

D: -
V: TRBV4-2
length: 15
size: -
J: TRBJ1-6
DNA: TGTGCCAGCAGCCAAGAGGAGACAGGCAAGTCACCCCTCCACTTT
CDR3: CASSQEETGKSPLHF

D: TRBD1
V: TRBV5-1
length: 15
size: once
J: TRBJ2-7
DNA: TGCGCCAGCAATAGTGGGACAGGGGGAACCTACGAGCAGTACTTC
CDR3: CASNSGTGGTYEQYF

D: TRBD2
V: TRBV29-1
length: 14
size: -
J: TRBJ2-2
DNA: TGCAGCGTCGACAGTGGGAGGGCGGTTGGGGAGCTGTTTTTT
CDR3: CSVDSGRAVGELFF

D: TRBD2
V: TRBV7-6
length: 19
size: -
J: TRBJ2-6
DNA: TGTGCCAGCAGCTTAGGGCTAGCGGGGACCCTCTCTGGGGCCAACGTCCTGACTTTC
CDR3: CASSLGLAGTLSGANVLTF

D: -
V: TRBV30
length: 12
size: -
J: TRBJ1-6
DNA: TGTGCCTGGACCGAACTTGGTTCACCCCTCCACTTT
CDR3: CAWTELGSPLHF